The 10 T cell receptor beta chains below were found in one sample sequenced in a study of human T cells and chemical hapten exposure (dated by TCRdb to the early 2020s). The time point label on this specimen signifies: patch test 3, about 24 weeks after DPC sensitization. Taken with the paper, the label for treatment or condition translates to: therapeutic diphenylcyclopropenone sensitization with weekly scalp DPC. Libraries were built with RACE. This sample was sequenced with a NextSeq 500. Starting from the raw public reads, TCRdb applied fastp trimming at Q25, assembled clones with MiXCR and retained in-frame beta chains. Entries are consolidated by CDR3 protein sequence, retaining the most common genes and DNA. This sample gives just under 65,000 distinct CDR3 sequences in total; around 10% of them show up just once. Together, the top ten hold roughly 2.3% of the sample. The sequencing used whole blood, collected in connection with sensitization to the hapten diphenylcyclopropenone (DPC). These TCRs come from a woman aged 30 to 39 with alopecia areata. Some clones in this sample may be carry-over from other donors' samples.

The V call is TRBV6-5, the J call TRBJ1-2, with D possibly being TRBD1 (5 bases). Germline lookup yields CDR1 MNHEY and CDR2 SVGAGI. The CDR3 contains 15 residues. V lost 5 bases and J lost 1, with 14 bases in between. Written as DNA, the CDR3 is TGTGCCAGCAGTCCCGGGACTTCTCTTAACTATGGCTACACCTTC. Translating gives CASSPGTSLNYGYTF.

This clonotype was observed a few times. The chain links TRBV19 to TRBJ2-3; the D is unclear. The CDR3 is 17 residues long. V dropped 4 bases and J dropped 3 bases, with 20 bases sitting between them. Per germline, CDR1 LNHDA and CDR2 SQIVND (reference sequence). The CDR3 loop is CASSTSRGYGDTDTQYF. As DNA, the CDR3 is TGTGCCAGTAGTACGTCAAGAGGATATGGTGATACAGATACGCAGTATTTT.

On this clonotype: One junction end disagrees with the germline gene, perhaps due to a read error. V gene TRBV6-1 combines with J gene TRBJ2-3; 11 bases map to TRBD1. The CDR3 consists of 15 residues. Per the germline V gene, CDR1 is MNHNS and CDR2 is SASEGT. CDR3 coding DNA: TGTGCCAGCAGAGAAGAGACCGGGACAGGGGGTACGCAGTATTTT. This sequence encodes CASREETGTGGTQYF.

This clonotype showed up many times. The J gene is TRBJ2-1, the V gene TRBV5-5, with D perhaps matching TRBD1 (6 bases). V was clipped by 5 bases and J by 2 bases, with 14 bases between them. The CDR3 consists of 15 residues. Germline V CDR1 and CDR2: SGHKS, YYEKEE (reference sequence). CDR3 amino acids: CASRLQGDPYNEQFF. The CDR3 DNA is TGTGCCAGCAGGTTACAGGGTGATCCCTACAATGAGCAGTTCTTC.

This clonotype has just a few counts. The chain carries TRBV6-1 and TRBJ2-1, with 8 bases identical to TRBD2. This CDR3 is 12 amino acids long. V dropped 4 bases and J dropped 13; count of bases not matched to a gene: 6. Germline assignment: CDR1 MNHNS and CDR2 SASEGT. The CDR3: CASSVRGLVQFF. The CDR3 coding sequence is TGTGCCAGCAGTGTGAGGGGACTAGTTCAGTTCTTC.

The sample holds a few counts of this clonotype. The CDR3 DNA sequence: TGTGCCAGCAGCCAAGAGCAGGGTTTAGCTTTCTTT. Its protein product is CASSQEQGLAFF. The chain uses TRBV3-1 and TRBJ1-1, with D possibly matching TRBD1 (5 bases). The CDR3 is 12 amino acids. The germline V gene encodes CDR1 LGHDT and CDR2 YNNKEL (reference sequence). Trimming shortened V by 0 bases and J by 10 bases, and 9 bases separated the two germline ends.

The chain joins TRBV28 to TRBJ2-7; TRBD1 might be the D (6 bases). The V and J ends lost 4 bases and 0 bases respectively, with 16 bases between them. Germline assignment: CDR1 MDHEN and CDR2 SYDVKM. This CDR3 is 16 amino acids long. The CDR3 protein is CASSSPTRGYSYEQYF. Written as DNA, the CDR3 is TGTGCCAGCAGTTCCCCGACCAGGGGTTACTCCTACGAGCAGTACTTC.

This clonotype has at least ten counts. V usage is TRBV27 and J usage is TRBJ1-5; 12 bases are shared with TRBD1. Germline V gene sequence: CDR1 MNHEY, CDR2 SMNVEV (reference sequence). Trimming at V came to 5 bases and at J to 1 base, leaving 15 bases not matched to a gene. CDR3 length: 20 amino acids. The CDR3 DNA sequence: TGTGCCAGCAGTCCGGGGGAGGGACAGGGGGCTGTTGGGAGCAATCAGCCCCAGCATTTT. Its translation: CASSPGEGQGAVGSNQPQHF.

This clonotype was picked up many times. This CDR3 reads CAAGTGDSNQPQHF. CDR3 nucleotide sequence: TGTGCCGCCGGGACGGGTGATAGCAATCAGCCCCAGCATTTT. The genes are TRBV10-3 and TRBJ1-5; perhaps TRBD1 as D (5 bases). The V end was cut by 11 bases, the J end by 0 bases, with 14 bases between. The germline CDR1 and CDR2 sequences are ENHRY and SYGVKD. There are 14 residues in the CDR3.

The chain recombines TRBV6-2 or TRBV6-3 with TRBJ2-1; tentatively, D is TRBD2 (5 bases). The V gene lost 2 bases and the J gene lost 2 bases, with 16 bases spanning the gap. This CDR3 is built from 17 residues. Per germline, CDR1 MNHEY and CDR2 SVGEGT. CDR3 DNA sequence: TGTGCCAGCAGTTACCGAGGAGCGGTTGGGACCTACAATGAGCAGTTCTTC. Translation gives CASSYRGAVGTYNEQFF.